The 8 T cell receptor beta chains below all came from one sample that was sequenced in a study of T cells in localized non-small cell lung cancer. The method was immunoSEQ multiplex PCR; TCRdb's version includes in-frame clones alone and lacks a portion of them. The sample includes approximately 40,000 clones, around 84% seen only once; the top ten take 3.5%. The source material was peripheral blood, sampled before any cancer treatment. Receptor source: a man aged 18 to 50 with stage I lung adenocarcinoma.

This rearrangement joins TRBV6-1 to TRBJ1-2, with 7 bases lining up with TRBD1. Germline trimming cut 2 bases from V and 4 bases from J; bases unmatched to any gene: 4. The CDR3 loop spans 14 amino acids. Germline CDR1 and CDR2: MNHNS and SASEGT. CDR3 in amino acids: CASSERGPGYGYTF. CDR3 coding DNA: TGTGCCAGCAGTGAAAGGGGGCCGGGCTATGGCTACACCTTC.

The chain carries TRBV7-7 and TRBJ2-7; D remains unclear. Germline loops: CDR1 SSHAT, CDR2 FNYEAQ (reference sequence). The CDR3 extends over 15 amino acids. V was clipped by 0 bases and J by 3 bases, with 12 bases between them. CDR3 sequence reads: CASSLAYSFHYEQYF. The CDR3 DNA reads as TGTGCCAGCAGCTTAGCCTATTCGTTTCACTACGAGCAGTACTTC.

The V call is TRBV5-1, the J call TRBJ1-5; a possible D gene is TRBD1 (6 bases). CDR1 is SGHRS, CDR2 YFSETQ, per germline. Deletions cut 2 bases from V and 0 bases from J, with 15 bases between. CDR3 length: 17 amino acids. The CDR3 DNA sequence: TGCGCCAGCAGCTTCACAGGGTGGGTTGTTAGCAATCAGCCCCAGCATTTT. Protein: CASSFTGWVVSNQPQHF.

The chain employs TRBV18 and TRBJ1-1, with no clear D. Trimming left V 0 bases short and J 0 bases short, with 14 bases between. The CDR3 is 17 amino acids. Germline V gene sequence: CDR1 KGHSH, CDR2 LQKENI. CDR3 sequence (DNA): TGTGCCAGCTCACCACCAGGCCGTGCACAGATGAACACTGAAGCTTTCTTT. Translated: CASSPPGRAQMNTEAFF.

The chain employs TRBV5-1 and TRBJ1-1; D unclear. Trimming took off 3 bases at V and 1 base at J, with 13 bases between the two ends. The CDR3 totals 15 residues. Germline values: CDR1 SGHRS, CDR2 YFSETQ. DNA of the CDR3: TGCGCCAGCAGCTCAAGATCTTCGGGGAACACTGAAGCTTTCTTT. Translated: CASSSRSSGNTEAFF.

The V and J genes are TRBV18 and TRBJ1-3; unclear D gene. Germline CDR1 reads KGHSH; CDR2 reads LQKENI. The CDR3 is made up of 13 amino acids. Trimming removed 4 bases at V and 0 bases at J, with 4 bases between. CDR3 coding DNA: TGTGCCAGCTCACGCGACTCTGGAAACACCATATATTTT. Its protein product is CASSRDSGNTIYF.

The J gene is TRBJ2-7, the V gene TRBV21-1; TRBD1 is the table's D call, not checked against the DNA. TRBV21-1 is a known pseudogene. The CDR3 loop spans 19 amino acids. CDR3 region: CASSDLSGTGGFTSYEQYF. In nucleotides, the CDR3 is TGTGCCAGCAGCGACCTATCCGGGACAGGGGGTTTTACCTCCTACGAGCAGTACTTC.

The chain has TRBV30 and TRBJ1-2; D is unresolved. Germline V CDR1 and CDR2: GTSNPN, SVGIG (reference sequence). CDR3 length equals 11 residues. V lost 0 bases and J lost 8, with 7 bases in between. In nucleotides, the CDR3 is TGTGCCTGGAGTGTACTAGAAGGCTACACCTTC. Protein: CAWSVLEGYTF.